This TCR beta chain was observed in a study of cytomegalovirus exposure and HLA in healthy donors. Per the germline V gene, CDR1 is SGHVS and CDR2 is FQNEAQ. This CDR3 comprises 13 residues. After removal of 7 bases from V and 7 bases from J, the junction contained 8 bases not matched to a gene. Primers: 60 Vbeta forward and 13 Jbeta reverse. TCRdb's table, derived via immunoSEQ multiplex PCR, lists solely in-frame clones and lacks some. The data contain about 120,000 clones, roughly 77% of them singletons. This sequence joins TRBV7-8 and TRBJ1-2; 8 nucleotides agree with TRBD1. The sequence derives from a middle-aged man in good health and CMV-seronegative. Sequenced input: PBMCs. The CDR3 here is CASTGPTGVGYTF. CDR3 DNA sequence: TGTGCCAGCACCGGGCCGACAGGGGTTGGCTACACCTTC.